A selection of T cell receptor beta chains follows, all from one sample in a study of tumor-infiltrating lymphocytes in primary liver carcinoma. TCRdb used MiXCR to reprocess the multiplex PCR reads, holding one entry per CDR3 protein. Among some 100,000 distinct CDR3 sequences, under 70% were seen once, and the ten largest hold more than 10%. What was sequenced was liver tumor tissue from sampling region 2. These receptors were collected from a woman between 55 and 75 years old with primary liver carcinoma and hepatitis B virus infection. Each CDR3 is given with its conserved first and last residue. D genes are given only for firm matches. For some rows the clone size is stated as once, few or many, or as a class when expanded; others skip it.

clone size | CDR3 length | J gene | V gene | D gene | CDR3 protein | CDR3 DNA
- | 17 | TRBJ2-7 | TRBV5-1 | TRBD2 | CANSLALYTSGAYEQYF | TGCGCCAACAGTTTGGCCCTCTATACTAGCGGGGCCTACGAGCAGTACTTC
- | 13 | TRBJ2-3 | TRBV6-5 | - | CVSSYCPQNTQYF | TGTGTCAGCAGCTACTGTCCGCAGAATACGCAGTATTTT
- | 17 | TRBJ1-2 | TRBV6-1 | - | CVSSPGQYQAFGYGYTF | TGTGTCAGCTCCCCAGGACAGTATCAGGCGTTTGGGTATGGCTACACCTTC
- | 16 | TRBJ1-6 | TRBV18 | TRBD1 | CTSSPGGAGTNSPLHF | TGTACCAGCTCACCAGGGGGGGCTGGAACGAATTCACCCCTCCACTTT
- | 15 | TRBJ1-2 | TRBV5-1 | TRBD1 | CASSLVSTGGDGYTF | TGCGCCAGCAGCTTGGTCTCGACAGGGGGCGATGGCTACACCTTC
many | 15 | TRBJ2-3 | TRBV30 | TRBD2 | CAWSAGLAVSDTQYF | TGTGCCTGGAGCGCGGGACTAGCAGTCTCAGATACGCAGTATTTT
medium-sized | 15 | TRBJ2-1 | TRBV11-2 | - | CASSAGTVDYNEQFF | TGTGCCAGCAGTGCCGGGACGGTGGACTACAATGAGCAGTTCTTC
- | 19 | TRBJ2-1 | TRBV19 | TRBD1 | CASSIDSGTGRVQYNEQFF | TGTGCCAGTAGTATAGATTCTGGGACAGGCCGGGTCCAGTACAATGAGCAGTTCTTC
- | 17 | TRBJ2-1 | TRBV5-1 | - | CASSPDDLKGSYNEQFF | TGCGCCAGCAGCCCGGACGACCTTAAAGGCTCCTACAATGAGCAGTTCTTC
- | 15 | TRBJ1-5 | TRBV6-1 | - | CASSDRQYSNQPQQF | TGTGCCAGCAGTGACAGACAGTATAGCAATCAACCCCAGCAATTT
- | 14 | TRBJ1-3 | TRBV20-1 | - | CNARDQRAGNTIYF | TGCAATGCTAGAGATCAACGGGCCGGAAACACCATATATTTT
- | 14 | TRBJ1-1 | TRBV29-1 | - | CSVIEQTQNTEAFF | TGCAGCGTTATAGAACAGACTCAGAACACTGAAGCCTTCTTT
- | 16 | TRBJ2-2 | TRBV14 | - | CASSQQGIGDTGELFF | TGTGCCAGCAGCCAGCAAGGCATTGGGGACACCGGGGAGCTGTTTTTT
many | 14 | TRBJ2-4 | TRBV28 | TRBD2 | CASRPAGGANIQYF | TGTGCCAGCAGACCCGCGGGGGGCGCGAACATTCAGTACTTC
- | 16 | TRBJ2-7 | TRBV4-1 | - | CDSSLQAQGDSYEHYF | TGCGACAGCAGCCTCCAGGCACAGGGCGATTCCTACGAGCACTACTTC
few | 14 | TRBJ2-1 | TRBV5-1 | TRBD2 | CTSSLGSGRDEQFF | TGCACCAGCAGCTTGGGCTCCGGGAGGGATGAGCAGTTCTTC
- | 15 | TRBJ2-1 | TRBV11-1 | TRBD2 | CASSPTTSGKLEQFF | TGTGCCAGCAGCCCGACGACTAGCGGGAAGCTTGAGCAGTTCTTC
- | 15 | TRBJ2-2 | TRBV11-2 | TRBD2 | CAGSLGLAGPGELLF | TGTGCCGGCAGCTTAGGGCTAGCGGGACCCGGGGAGTTGCTTTTT
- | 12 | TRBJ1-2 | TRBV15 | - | CATSRDRGGYTF | TGTGCCACCAGCAGAGATCGAGGGGGCTACACCTTC